This TCR beta chain was observed in a study of immune cell composition in non-small cell lung cancer. Study context: Most cases were lung adenocarcinoma or squamous cell carcinoma. Study observations and caveats: Squamous lung tumours showed higher top 10 clone scores and clonality than adenocarcinomas. Tumour TCR-beta clonality showed no significant link to smoking pack-years. Tumour-associated clones >0.5% occurred in approximately 32% of adenocarcinomas, roughly 75% of squamous.

The CDR3 runs to 14 residues. The V gene's germline CDR1 is SGHDT and CDR2 YYEEEE. The ends lost 3 bases at V and 3 bases at J; junction bases unmatched: 5. Only in-frame clones appear in the TCRdb table, and some are missing; sequencing was by immunoSEQ multiplex PCR. In the table there are 3,200 or so clones, approximately 79% of which are singletons. With regard to this clone: The antigen remains undetermined.

Material: lung tumor tissue. The chain uses TRBV5-6 and TRBJ2-7, with 8 bases fitting TRBD2. The clonotype was recovered from a human donor with non-small cell lung cancer. This CDR3 reads CASSSTGTSYEQYF. The CDR3 DNA sequence: TGTGCCAGCAGCTCAACCGGGACTAGCTACGAGCAGTACTTC. The full variable domain, completed using reference TRBV5-6 and TRBJ2-7, is DAGVTQSPTHLIKTRGQQVTLRCSPKSGHDTVSWYQQALGQGPQFIFQYYEEEERQRGNFPDRFSGHQFPNYSSELNVNALLLGDSALYLCASSSTGTSYEQYFGPGTRLTVT.